This T cell receptor (beta chain) was retrieved from a study of cytomegalovirus exposure and HLA in healthy donors. This CDR3 region has 15 residues. Per germline, CDR1 LNHNV and CDR2 YYDKDF (reference sequence). The V end was cut by 5 bases, the J end by 3 bases, with 16 bases between. The PCR used 60 Vbeta and 13 Jbeta primers. Sequencing used immunoSEQ multiplex PCR; TCRdb keeps in-frame clones, though not all of them. The sample shows under 200,000 clones, about 76% of them seen only once. This clone turned up a few times. The receptor was isolated from a woman aged 40-49 years in good health and CMV-seropositive. V and J are TRBV15 and TRBJ1-2, with D perhaps TRBD1 (6 bases). The sequenced sample consisted of PBMCs. The CDR3 protein is CATSGTYRADYGYTF. The CDR3 DNA reads as TGTGCCACCAGCGGTACCTACAGGGCGGACTATGGCTACACCTTC.